The present TCR beta chain was sequenced within a study of Graves' ophthalmopathy and Graves' hyperthyroidism. Study observations and caveats: A 13-signature model separated ophthalmopathy from stable hyperthyroidism, reaching approximately 88% sensitivity and less than 82% specificity cross-validated.

With 4 bases removed from V and 10 bases from J, the gap between germline ends came to 14 bases. CDR3 size: 12 residues. The germline V gene has CDR1 SGHRS and CDR2 YFSETQ. Remarks on this clonotype: No antigen is known for it.

No donor had other autoimmune disease, uncontrolled infection, pregnancy or lactation. The study amplified TCR beta CDR3 regions using RNA transcripts. The first round was an RT-PCR with HTBI primers, and the second round was a multiplex PCR. TCRdb fed the multiplex PCR reads into MiXCR, producing one record per CDR3 protein. The sample records a few hundred thousand distinct CDR3 sequences, approximately 37% being singletons. The TCR comes from an adult man with Graves' hyperthyroidism. The source material was peripheral blood or thyroid tissue (not recorded which). V and J are TRBV5-1 and TRBJ1-1; D might be TRBD1 (5 bases). Here the CDR3 reads CASSVGTGGAFF. The DNA for the CDR3 is TGCGCCAGCAGCGTGGGGACGGGTGGAGCTTTCTTT.